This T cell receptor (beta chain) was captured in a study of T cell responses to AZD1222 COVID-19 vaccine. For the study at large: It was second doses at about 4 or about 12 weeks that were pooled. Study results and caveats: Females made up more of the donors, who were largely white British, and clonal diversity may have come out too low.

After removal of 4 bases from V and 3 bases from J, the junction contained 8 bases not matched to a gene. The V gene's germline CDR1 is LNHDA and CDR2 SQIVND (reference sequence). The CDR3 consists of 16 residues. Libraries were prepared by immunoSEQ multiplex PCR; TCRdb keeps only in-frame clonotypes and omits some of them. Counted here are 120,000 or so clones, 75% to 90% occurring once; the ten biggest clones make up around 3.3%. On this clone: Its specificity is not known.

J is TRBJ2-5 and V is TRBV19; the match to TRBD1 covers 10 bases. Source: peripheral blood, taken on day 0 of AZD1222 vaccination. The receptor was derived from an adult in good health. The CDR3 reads CASSTDRGREKETQYF. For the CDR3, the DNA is TGTGCCAGTAGTACAGACAGGGGGCGTGAAAAAGAGACCCAGTACTTC.